The 25 T cell receptor beta chains in this list originate from one sample, sequenced in a study of blood T cell repertoires in COVID-19. The protocol was immunoSEQ multiplex PCR, while the TCRdb copy is restricted to in-frame clones and leaves out a portion. Among fewer than 150,000 clones listed, around 87% were seen once. Sequenced material: peripheral blood. All receptors come from a human donor in a cohort sampled during active COVID-19.

The chain has TRBV6-6 and TRBJ2-5, with D unresolved. The V gene's germline CDR1 is MNHNY and CDR2 SVGAGI (reference sequence). The CDR3 consists of 13 residues. The V end lost 2 bases, the J end lost 5 bases, and 9 bases lay between the germline ends. CDR3 bases: TGTGCCAGCAGTTACAATATACGGGAGACCCAGTACTTC. Its protein product is CASSYNIRETQYF.

This chain connects TRBV30 to TRBJ2-7; possibly TRBD1 for D (6 bases). The germline V gene encodes CDR1 GTSNPN and CDR2 SVGIG (reference sequence). CDR3 length: 16 amino acids. Deletions cut 0 bases from V and 7 bases from J, with 22 bases between. CDR3 coding DNA: TGTGCCTGGAGTGTGGCAGGGGTGGCGGCTCACAGGGAGCAGTACTTC. This sequence encodes CAWSVAGVAAHREQYF.

The chain combines TRBV5-6 with TRBJ2-5; D is uncertain. Germline lookup yields CDR1 SGHDT and CDR2 YYEEEE. V was cut by 2 bases and J by 5 bases, with 10 bases left in between. The CDR3 sequence is 13 residues long. CDR3 residues: CASSFTSSETQYF. The CDR3 nucleotides are TGTGCCAGCAGCTTTACATCCTCGGAGACCCAGTACTTC.

The chain has TRBV11-2 and TRBJ2-2, with D hard to call. This CDR3 comprises 14 residues. The V end lost 2 bases, the J end lost 7 bases, and 11 bases lay between the germline ends. Germline-derived CDR1 and CDR2 are SGHAT and FQNNGV. CDR3 coding DNA: TGTGCCAGCAGCTTATGGAGCGCTAGCGGGGAGCTGTTTTTT. Amino acids: CASSLWSASGELFF.

This rearrangement joins TRBV6-5 to TRBJ1-1, with a tentative D call TRBD1 (5 bases). This CDR3 comprises 13 residues. Trimming took off 6 bases at V and 1 base at J, with 9 bases between the two ends. CDR1 MNHEY and CDR2 SVGAGI come from the germline V gene. The CDR3 loop is CASRGGGNTEAFF. The CDR3 DNA reads TGTGCCAGCAGGGGCGGGGGGAACACTGAAGCTTTCTTT.

The rearrangement uses TRBV5-1 and TRBJ2-7; 7 bases agree with TRBD2. The CDR3 extends over 14 amino acids. The ends lost 4 bases at V and 7 bases at J; junction bases unmatched: 11. Germline V gives CDR1 SGHRS, CDR2 YFSETQ. CDR3: CASSQAGPIREQYF. The CDR3 nucleotides are TGCGCCAGCAGCCAAGCGGGACCCATAAGGGAGCAGTACTTC.

This clone showed up just a few times. V usage is TRBV5-8 and J usage is TRBJ2-5; TRBD2 matches 14 bases. This CDR3 has 16 amino acids. Germline V CDR1 and CDR2: SGHTS, YDEGEE. The J segment lost 4 bases and the V segment lost 4 bases, leaving 6 bases of the junction unmatched. The CDR3 loop reads CASSRRLAGGSETQYF. The CDR3 DNA is TGTGCCAGCAGCCGCCGACTAGCGGGAGGGTCAGAGACCCAGTACTTC.

This chain joins TRBV30 and TRBJ2-7; 7 nucleotides agree with TRBD1. This CDR3 has 17 amino acids. Germline CDR1 and CDR2: GTSNPN and SVGIG (reference sequence). Trimming cost V 3 bases and J 1 base; bases outside gene matches: 15. The CDR3 is CAWRGTVRGLGSYEQYF. CDR3 nucleotide sequence: TGTGCCTGGAGGGGTACAGTGAGGGGGCTAGGTTCCTACGAGCAGTACTTC.

The chain has TRBV5-4 and TRBJ1-6; a weak D match, TRBD1 (5 bases). V gave up 8 bases and J gave up 10 bases, with 13 bases separating them. This CDR3 contains 12 residues. CDR1 is SGHNT and CDR2 is YYREEE in the germline V gene (reference sequence). CDR3: CARGVKESPLHF. The CDR3 nucleotides read TGTGCCAGAGGGGTGAAAGAGTCACCCCTCCACTTT.

In nucleotides, the CDR3 is TGTGCCAGCAGGTCACAGCCACCCTCTGGAAACACCATATATTTT. It translates to CASRSQPPSGNTIYF. This chain joins TRBV7-3 and TRBJ1-3, with no clear D. Germline assignment: CDR1 SGHTA and CDR2 FQGTGA. Trimming stripped 6 bases from V and 0 bases from J, with 12 bases between. There are 15 residues in the CDR3.

The chain is built from TRBV5-1 and TRBJ1-2, with TRBD1 identical over 8 bases. This CDR3 has 16 residues. V dropped 3 bases and J dropped 7; count of bases not matched to a gene: 14. The V gene's germline CDR1 is SGHRS and CDR2 YFSETQ. DNA of the CDR3: TGCGCCAGCAGCTGGGGGGCCCGGACAGGGAACGGTGGCTACACCTTC. It yields the protein CASSWGARTGNGGYTF.

This clone was counted a single time. J is TRBJ1-2 and V is TRBV6-5, with TRBD1 matching over 10 bases. The trim removed 7 bases at V and 5 bases at J, leaving 7 bases unmatched. This CDR3 is 14 amino acids long. Germline CDR1 MNHEY, CDR2 SVGAGI. The CDR3 sequence is CASKSDRGWYGYTF. CDR3 DNA sequence: TGTGCCAGCAAATCGGACAGGGGGTGGTATGGCTACACCTTC.

The chain combines TRBV9 with TRBJ2-7; TRBD2 aligns across 10 bases. The J segment lost 0 bases and the V segment lost 3 bases, leaving 3 bases of the junction unmatched. Germline assignment: CDR1 SGDLS and CDR2 YYNGEE. The CDR3 consists of 15 residues. This CDR3 reads CASSAGLASSYEQYF. CDR3 nucleotides: TGTGCCAGCAGCGCGGGACTAGCGAGCTCCTACGAGCAGTACTTC.

This chain links TRBV5-6 with TRBJ1-3; D is ambiguous. CDR3 length: 14 residues. Germline V gene lookup returns CDR1 SGHDT and CDR2 YYEEEE. The V gene lost 0 bases and the J gene lost 4 bases, with 8 bases spanning the gap. The CDR3 spells CASSLAIRGNTIYF. CDR3 coding DNA: TGTGCCAGCAGCTTGGCCATCAGGGGAAACACCATATATTTT. Drawing the rest from reference TRBV5-6 and TRBJ1-3, the complete variable domain is DAGVTQSPTHLIKTRGQQVTLRCSPKSGHDTVSWYQQALGQGPQFIFQYYEEEERQRGNFPDRFSGHQFPNYSSELNVNALLLGDSALYLCASSLAIRGNTIYFGEGSWLTVV.

CDR3 sequence: CASSYVGLTEAFF. The CDR3 coding sequence is TGTGCCAGCAGTTACGTCGGACTAACTGAAGCTTTCTTT. This sequence joins TRBV6-2 or TRBV6-3 and TRBJ1-1, with D unclear. Trimming shortened V by 2 bases and J by 5 bases, and 9 bases separated the two germline ends. Per the germline V gene, CDR1 is MNHEY and CDR2 is SVGEGT. There are 13 residues in the CDR3.

DNA of the CDR3: TGTGCCAGCAGTCCCCGGGGGGGGACTAATGAAAAACTGTTTTTT. Translating gives CASSPRGGTNEKLFF. This chain connects TRBV2 to TRBJ1-4; possibly TRBD1 for D (5 bases). From germline, CDR1 is SNHLY and CDR2 FYNNEI. This CDR3 is 15 amino acids long. V was shortened by 5 bases and J by 2 bases, with 12 bases between the two germline ends.

In this sample, this clone turned up a few times. This sequence joins TRBV7-2 and TRBJ2-1, with TRBD2 identical over 12 bases. This CDR3 spans 14 amino acids. Germline V gives CDR1 SGHTA, CDR2 FQGNSA. V lost 5 bases to trimming and J lost 12 bases; unmatched junction nucleotides: 8. CDR3 in amino acids: CASSPQGLAGSQFF. CDR3 coding DNA: TGTGCCAGCAGCCCCCAGGGACTAGCGGGTTCGCAGTTCTTC.

This clone was seen once. The rearrangement links TRBV5-1 to TRBJ2-1; 16 nucleotides agree with TRBD2. The CDR3 covers 19 residues. Germline values: CDR1 SGHRS, CDR2 YFSETQ. The V segment lost 3 bases and the J segment 2 bases; nucleotides outside the gene matches: 8. CDR3 sequence (DNA): TGCGCCAGCAGCTCTATTCCTGGGACTAGCGGGGGGGCCTACAATGAGCAGTTCTTC. Translated, it gives CASSSIPGTSGGAYNEQFF.

This chain connects TRBV24-1 to TRBJ2-1; 7 positions agree with TRBD2. V lost 7 bases and J lost 8; bases outside the gene matches: 13. CDR1 and CDR2 from the germline V gene are KGHDR and SFDVKD. The CDR3 is 15 residues long. The CDR3 DNA reads as TGTGCCACCAGCGCAGAGTACCTCCGGGGGGATGAGCAGTTCTTC. Translation: CATSAEYLRGDEQFF.

The CDR3 loop is CASSRLAGDLYEQYF. CDR3 sequence (DNA): TGTGCCAGCAGCCGACTAGCGGGAGACCTCTACGAGCAGTACTTC. V usage is TRBV2 and J usage is TRBJ2-7; 12 nucleotides line up with TRBD2. The CDR3 is 15 residues long. V lost 6 bases and J lost 3; bases outside the gene matches: 6. Germline CDR1 and CDR2: SNHLY and FYNNEI.

The chain employs TRBV5-6 and TRBJ2-6; D might be TRBD1 (6 bases). The germline V and J ends were trimmed by 4 bases and 2 bases, with 13 bases remaining between them. CDR1 and CDR2 from the germline V gene are SGHDT and YYEEEE. The CDR3 spans 16 residues. In DNA, the CDR3 is TGTGCCAGCAGCGCACAGGGATCAGCTGGGGCCAACGTCCTGACTTTC. Translation: CASSAQGSAGANVLTF.

The rearrangement links TRBV19 to TRBJ2-3; 9 bases are a match to TRBD2. The germline CDR1 and CDR2 sequences are LNHDA and SQIVND (reference sequence). The CDR3 length is 19 residues. J gave up 3 bases and V 0 bases, and 13 bases lay outside the gene matches. As DNA, the CDR3 is TGTGCCAGTAGTATAGAGGGTAGCGGGGGTTTCACAACGACAGATACGCAGTATTTT. Its protein is CASSIEGSGGFTTTDTQYF.

J is TRBJ1-5 and V is TRBV5-8; no clear D gene. Per germline, CDR1 SGHTS and CDR2 YDEGEE. V was cut by 4 bases and J by 6 bases, with 17 bases left in between. The CDR3 totals 15 residues. CDR3 in DNA: TGTGCCAGCAGCACCCCCGGGGAGGGTACTCAGCCCCAGCATTTT. Its protein is CASSTPGEGTQPQHF. The whole variable domain, filled in from reference TRBV5-8 and TRBJ1-5, reads EAGVTQSPTHLIKTRGQQATLRCSPISGHTSVYWYQQALGLGLQFLLWYDEGEERNRGNFPPRFSGRQFPNYSSELNVNALELEDSALYLCASSTPGEGTQPQHFGDGTRLSIL.

The chain uses TRBV30 and TRBJ1-1, with 8 bases aligning to TRBD1. The CDR3 runs to 12 residues. Germline V gives CDR1 GTSNPN, CDR2 SVGIG (reference sequence). V dropped 8 bases and J dropped 1; count of bases not matched to a gene: 3. CDR3: CARGQGNTEAFF. The CDR3 DNA reads as TGTGCCCGAGGACAGGGGAACACTGAAGCTTTCTTT.

CDR3 nucleotides: TGTGCCAGCAGCTTCCTGAGCAGGCTTGAGCAGTACTTC. As protein: CASSFLSRLEQYF. The chain recombines TRBV5-6 with TRBJ2-7; D unresolved. The CDR3 covers 13 residues. The germline CDR1 and CDR2 sequences are SGHDT and YYEEEE. V lost 2 bases, J lost 7 bases, and 13 bases lay in between.